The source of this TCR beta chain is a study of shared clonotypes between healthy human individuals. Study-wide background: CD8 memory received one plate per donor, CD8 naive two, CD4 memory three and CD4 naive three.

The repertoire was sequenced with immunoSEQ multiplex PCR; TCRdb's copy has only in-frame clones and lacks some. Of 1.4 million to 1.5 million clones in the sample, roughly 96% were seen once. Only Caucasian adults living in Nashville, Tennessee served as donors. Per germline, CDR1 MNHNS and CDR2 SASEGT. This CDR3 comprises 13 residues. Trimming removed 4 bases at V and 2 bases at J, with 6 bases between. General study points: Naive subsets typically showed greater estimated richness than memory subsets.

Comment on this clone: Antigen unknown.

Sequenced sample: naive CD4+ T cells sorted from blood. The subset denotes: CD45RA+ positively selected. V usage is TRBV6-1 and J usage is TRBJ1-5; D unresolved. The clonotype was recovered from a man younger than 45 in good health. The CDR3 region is CASSVPGNQPQHF. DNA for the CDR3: TGTGCCAGCAGTGTCCCGGGCAATCAGCCCCAGCATTTT.